This section outlines one T cell receptor beta chain sequence together with its context. Its antigen remains unknown. This sample is part of a study of PD-1 blockade in mismatch repair-deficient tumors. About the research overall: Enrolled about 2013-2017, patients had progressing, pretreated mismatch repair-deficient cancers of approximately 13 types.

Overall study results and limits: After pembrolizumab, tumor-resident clones rose rapidly, then generally contracted before radiologic responses.

TCRdb's table, derived via immunoSEQ multiplex PCR, lists solely in-frame clones and lacks some. The repertoire has roughly 130,000 clones, roughly 90% of them found once; the top ten carry about 10%. V trimming: 5 bases; J trimming: 5 bases; junction bases outside the gene matches: 10. The germline V gene encodes CDR1 SEHNR and CDR2 FQNEAQ (reference sequence). The CDR3 contains 16 residues. PCR or immunohistochemistry showed mismatch repair deficiency in every enrolled patient. TCR sequencing covered a few patients who responded to pembrolizumab. V gene TRBV7-9 combines with J gene TRBJ2-5; TRBD2 aligns across 11 bases. Sample: peripheral blood, taken 70 to 73 weeks after starting pembrolizumab. This clonotype was sampled from an adult with mismatch repair-deficient cancer. As DNA, the CDR3 is TGTGCCAGCAGCCTTAAACTAGCGGGAGTGCTGGAGACCCAGTACTTC. Encoded protein: CASSLKLAGVLETQYF.